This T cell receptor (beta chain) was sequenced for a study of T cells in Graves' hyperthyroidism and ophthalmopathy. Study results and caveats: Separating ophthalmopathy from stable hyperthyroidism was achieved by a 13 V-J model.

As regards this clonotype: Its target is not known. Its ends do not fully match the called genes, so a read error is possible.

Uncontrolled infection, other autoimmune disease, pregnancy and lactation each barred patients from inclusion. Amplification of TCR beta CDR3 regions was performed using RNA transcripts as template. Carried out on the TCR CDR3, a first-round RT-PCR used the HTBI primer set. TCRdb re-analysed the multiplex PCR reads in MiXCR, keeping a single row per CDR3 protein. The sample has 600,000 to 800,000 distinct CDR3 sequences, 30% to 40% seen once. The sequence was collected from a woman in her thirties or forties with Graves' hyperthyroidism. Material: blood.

The CDR3 spells CASSEMMGQGTGELFF. The CDR3 DNA reads TGTGCCAGCAGTGAGATGATGGGCCAGGGGACCGGGGAGCTGTTTTTT. V is TRBV10-3 and J is TRBJ2-2, with D tentatively TRBD1 (6 bases). The CDR3 runs 16 residues. Germline V gene data show CDR1 as ENHRY and CDR2 as SYGVKD.